This passage covers 22 T cell receptor beta chains from one sample sequenced in a study of blood T cell repertoires in COVID-19. Assay used: immunoSEQ multiplex PCR; TCRdb lists only in-frame clones, some missing. The repertoire holds around 190,000 clones, around 84% seen once, with roughly 13% in the top ten. The material sequenced was peripheral blood. Every receptor here comes from a human donor in a cohort sampled during active COVID-19.

The table lists this clone with a few counts. The rearrangement uses TRBV6-5 and TRBJ1-5, with D possibly TRBD1 on 6 matching bases. This CDR3 has 15 residues. Germline CDR1 is MNHEY and CDR2 is SVGAGI. Trimming pared 7 bases from V and 2 bases from J, leaving 15 bases between. CDR3 in amino acids: CASTITGTGNQPQHF. CDR3 bases: TGTGCCAGCACCATAACAGGGACGGGCAATCAGCCCCAGCATTTT.

This clone was detected only a few times. The genes are TRBV12-3 or TRBV12-4 and TRBJ2-2; D ambiguous. V was cut by 3 bases and J by 6 bases, with 5 bases left in between. The CDR3 contains 12 residues. The chain's CDR3 is CASSLYPGELFF. CDR3 in DNA: TGTGCCAGCAGTTTGTATCCCGGGGAGCTGTTTTTT.

The chain combines TRBV21-1 with TRBJ2-1; the listed D gene, TRBD2, was not tested against the DNA. TRBV21-1 is a documented pseudogene. The CDR3 loop spans 17 amino acids. In nucleotides, the CDR3 is TGTGCCAGCAGCAAATCGGCCCCGGGATCTACGGACAATGAGCAGTTCTTC. Amino acids: CASSKSAPGSTDNEQFF.

This clone showed up just a few times. This chain connects TRBV30 to TRBJ1-5; 10 bases are a match to TRBD1. Trimming removed 4 bases from V and 7 bases from J; junction bases left unmatched: 7. Germline V gives CDR1 GTSNPN, CDR2 SVGIG (reference sequence). The CDR3 extends over 14 amino acids. CDR3 bases: TGTGCCTGGACCCCGAGGGACAGGGGCCAGCCCCAGCATTTT. Its translation is CAWTPRDRGQPQHF.

This clone was detected a few times. This sequence joins TRBV10-1 and TRBJ2-7; TRBD2 aligns across 10 bases. This CDR3 has 16 residues. The germline gives CDR1 WNHNN, CDR2 SYGVQD (reference sequence). The J segment lost 2 bases and the V segment lost 10 bases, leaving 14 bases of the junction unmatched. The DNA for the CDR3 is TGCGCCACCAGGAAGAACCTCGGACTAGCGGCCTACGAGCAGTACTTC. Encoded protein: CATRKNLGLAAYEQYF.

The V gene is TRBV15, the J gene TRBJ2-2; D call uncertain. The CDR3 is made up of 14 amino acids. Germline CDR1 reads LNHNV; CDR2 reads YYDKDF (reference sequence). Trimming stripped 1 base from V and 7 bases from J, with 10 bases between. The CDR3 loop reads CATSRGRFGGELFF. CDR3 sequence (DNA): TGTGCCACCAGCAGAGGCAGGTTTGGCGGGGAGCTGTTTTTT.

The genes are TRBV12-3 or TRBV12-4 and TRBJ2-7, with D perhaps TRBD1 (5 bases). This CDR3 has 13 amino acids. Trimming removed 5 bases at V and 6 bases at J, with 14 bases between. Here the CDR3 DNA reads TGTGCCAGCAGTCCACAGGCTCTTGGCGAGCAGTACTTC. Translating it yields CASSPQALGEQYF.

V is TRBV27 and J is TRBJ2-1; tentatively, D is TRBD1 (6 bases). The CDR3 has 15 residues. The ends were cut back, 5 bases at V and 2 bases at J, with 13 bases in the middle. Germline CDR1 is MNHEY and CDR2 is SMNVEV (reference sequence). CDR3 region: CASSQQGSTYNEQFF. CDR3 bases: TGTGCCAGCAGTCAACAGGGATCCACCTACAATGAGCAGTTCTTC.

The chain recombines TRBV28 with TRBJ1-6, with TRBD1 identical over 7 bases. CDR1 and CDR2 (germline): MDHEN, SYDVKM. The ends lost 5 bases at V and 1 base at J; junction bases unmatched: 11. The length of the CDR3 is 18 residues. The CDR3 DNA reads as TGTGCCAGCAGTGCACCCTGGACAGGAGGATCCTATAATTCACCCCTCCACTTT. This sequence encodes CASSAPWTGGSYNSPLHF.

The chain links TRBV2 to TRBJ1-1, with D unclear. The V gene's germline CDR1 is SNHLY and CDR2 FYNNEI. This CDR3 region has 13 residues. V lost 6 bases to trimming and J lost 6 bases, with 14 bases between them. DNA for the CDR3: TGTGCCAGCAGGCTGACACCACCCCCTGAAGCTTTCTTT. It specifies CASRLTPPPEAFF.

In DNA form, the CDR3 reads TGTGCCTGGAGGGAGGGACGCCTCGGGGAGCTGTTTTTT. This gives the protein CAWREGRLGELFF. The rearrangement uses TRBV30 and TRBJ2-2; weak D call: TRBD2 (6 bases). V lost 3 bases and J 7 bases, leaving 12 bases between the germline ends. Germline assignment: CDR1 GTSNPN and CDR2 SVGIG (reference sequence). The CDR3 sequence is 13 residues long.

The chain combines TRBV7-9 with TRBJ2-5; D call uncertain. The germline V gene has CDR1 SEHNR and CDR2 FQNEAQ (reference sequence). Trimming stripped 10 bases from V and 1 base from J, with 13 bases between. The CDR3 consists of 13 residues. The CDR3 loop is CATHPGSQETQYF. The CDR3 nucleotides are TGTGCCACCCACCCAGGAAGCCAAGAGACCCAGTACTTC.

This chain uses TRBV30 with TRBJ1-1, with D uncertain. The V end lost 0 bases, the J end lost 3 bases, and 17 bases lay between the germline ends. This CDR3 has 16 residues. Germline lookup yields CDR1 GTSNPN and CDR2 SVGIG (reference sequence). CDR3 region: CAWSVGNVLRDTEAFF. CDR3 DNA: TGTGCCTGGAGTGTGGGAAACGTCCTGCGGGACACTGAAGCTTTCTTT. Filled out from reference TRBV30 and TRBJ1-1, the complete variable domain reads SQTIHQWPATLVQPVGSPLSLECTVEGTSNPNLYWYRQAAGRGLQLLFYSVGIGQISSEVPQNLSASRPQDRQFILSSKKLLLSDSGFYLCAWSVGNVLRDTEAFFGQGTRLTVV.

This clone showed up just a few times. This rearrangement joins TRBV10-1 to TRBJ2-7, with 8 bases aligning to TRBD1. This CDR3 comprises 14 residues. Germline V gene sequence: CDR1 WNHNN, CDR2 SYGVQD (reference sequence). Trimming took 6 bases from V and 7 from J; bases not matched to a gene: 11. Here the CDR3 reads CASSATGDNGEQYF. The CDR3 DNA reads TGCGCCAGCAGCGCGACAGGGGACAATGGAGAGCAGTACTTC.

This chain joins TRBV5-5 and TRBJ1-1, with D unresolved. V was pared by 0 bases and J by 0 bases, with 6 bases between. This CDR3 is 14 amino acids long. CDR1 and CDR2 from the germline V gene are SGHKS and YYEKEE (reference sequence). This CDR3 reads CASSLGRLNTEAFF. The CDR3 DNA follows: TGTGCCAGCAGCTTGGGGCGGTTGAACACTGAAGCTTTCTTT.

The rearrangement links TRBV12-3 or TRBV12-4 to TRBJ1-2; D is uncertain. V was cut by 5 bases and J by 7 bases, with 11 bases left in between. There are 12 residues in the CDR3. CDR3 DNA sequence: TGTGCCAGCAGTGCAAGTGGGCTTGGCTACACCTTC. It codes for CASSASGLGYTF.

The chain combines TRBV7-2 with TRBJ2-3; 11 bases map to TRBD2. Trimming took 5 bases from V and 0 from J; bases not matched to a gene: 7. Germline assignment: CDR1 SGHTA and CDR2 FQGNSA. The CDR3 is made up of 17 amino acids. CDR3 nucleotides: TGTGCCAGCAGCGCCGGGACTAGCGGAAGTAGCACAGATACGCAGTATTTT. The encoded protein is CASSAGTSGSSTDTQYF.

The chain has TRBV4-2 and TRBJ2-7; D uncertain. Germline lookup yields CDR1 LGHNA and CDR2 YNFKEQ. The length of the CDR3 is 16 residues. V dropped 4 bases and J dropped 0 bases, with 16 bases sitting between them. The CDR3 sequence: CASSRLDSASSYEQYF. Written as DNA, the CDR3 is TGTGCCAGCAGCCGGTTAGACTCCGCGAGCTCCTACGAGCAGTACTTC.

V and J are TRBV7-9 and TRBJ2-7, with D perhaps matching TRBD1 (6 bases). The CDR3 is made up of 14 amino acids. Trimming pared 4 bases from V and 5 bases from J, leaving 15 bases between. Germline V CDR1 and CDR2: SEHNR, FQNEAQ (reference sequence). CDR3 region: CASSYETGSHEQYF. CDR3 DNA sequence: TGTGCCAGCAGCTACGAAACAGGGTCCCACGAGCAGTACTTC.

This clone was seen repeatedly, ten times or more. The rearrangement joins TRBV5-8 to TRBJ2-1; D ambiguous. The CDR3 covers 15 residues. V shed 0 bases and J shed 3 bases, with 10 bases lying between them. Germline V CDR1 and CDR2: SGHTS, YDEGEE. The CDR3 DNA sequence: TGTGCCAGCAGCTTGGGTCTTAGAGGCTACAATGAGCAGTTCTTC. Translated: CASSLGLRGYNEQFF.

The chain uses TRBV18 and TRBJ1-1; D remains ambiguous. The CDR3 sequence is 15 residues long. Between the trimmed V and J ends, which lost 3 bases and 2 bases, there was a span of 13 bases. Looked up from germline, CDR1 is KGHSH and CDR2 is LQKENI. In nucleotides, the CDR3 is TGTGCCAGCTCACCGTTTGGACTGGCAAACACTGAAGCTTTCTTT. Translation gives CASSPFGLANTEAFF.

V usage is TRBV30 and J usage is TRBJ2-1; no definite D call. The CDR3 extends over 13 amino acids. The germline V and J ends were trimmed by 5 bases and 0 bases, with 8 bases remaining between them. Per the germline V gene, CDR1 is GTSNPN and CDR2 is SVGIG (reference sequence). The CDR3: CAWYRSSYNEQFF. CDR3 nucleotide sequence: TGTGCCTGGTATCGTAGCTCCTACAATGAGCAGTTCTTC.